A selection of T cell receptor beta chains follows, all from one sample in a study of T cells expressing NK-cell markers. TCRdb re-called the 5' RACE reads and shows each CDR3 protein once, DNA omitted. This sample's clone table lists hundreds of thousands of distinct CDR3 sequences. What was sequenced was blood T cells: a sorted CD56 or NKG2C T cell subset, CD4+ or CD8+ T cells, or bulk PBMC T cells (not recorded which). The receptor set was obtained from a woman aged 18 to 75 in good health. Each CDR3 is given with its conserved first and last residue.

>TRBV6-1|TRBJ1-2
CASNPTRTGRGYTF
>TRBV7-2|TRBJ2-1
CASIPWGAGVNEQFF
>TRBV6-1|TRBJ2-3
CAGRTGQGADTQYF
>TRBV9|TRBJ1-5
CASSGGGPNQPQHF
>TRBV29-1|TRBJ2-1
CSVVRGVEQFF
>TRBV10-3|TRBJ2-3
CAISESSGILTDTQYF
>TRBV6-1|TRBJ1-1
CASRNRGRRGTEAFF
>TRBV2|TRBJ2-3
CASSAHSGSYVDTQYF
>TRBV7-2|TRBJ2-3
CASSFPVNKNTQYF
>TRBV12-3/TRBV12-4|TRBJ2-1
CASIHSGGYNEQFF
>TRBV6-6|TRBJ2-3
CASRDDASPQYF
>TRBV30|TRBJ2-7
CAWERSTGGYEQYF
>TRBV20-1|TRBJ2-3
CSALIILAGETDTQYF
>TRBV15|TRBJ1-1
CATKRGRGTEAFF
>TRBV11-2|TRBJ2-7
CASSPEIGGYEQYF
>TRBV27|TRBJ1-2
CASSLRGDGYTF
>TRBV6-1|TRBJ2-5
CASRDRGADQETQYF
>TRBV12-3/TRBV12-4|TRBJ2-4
CASSSWGVGLGKNIQYF
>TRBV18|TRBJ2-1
CASSLAGEAYEQFF
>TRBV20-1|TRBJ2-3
CSARKGLAPDTQYF
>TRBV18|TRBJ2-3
CASSPPGKKGADTQYF
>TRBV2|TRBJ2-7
CASRRTSGSQYEQYF
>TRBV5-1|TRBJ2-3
CASMGTLTDTQYF
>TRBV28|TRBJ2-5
CASSLGGPVDGTQYF
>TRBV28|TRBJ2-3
CASLKEDTQYF
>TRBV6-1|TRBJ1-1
CASTPGFPTEAFF
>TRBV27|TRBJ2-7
CASSPTSGRANTYEQYF
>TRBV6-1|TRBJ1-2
CASRGTGGAHGYTF
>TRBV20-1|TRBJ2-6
CSANSGTFSGANVLTF
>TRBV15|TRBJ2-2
CATESRGPAGELFF
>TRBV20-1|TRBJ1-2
CSASPRENYGYTF
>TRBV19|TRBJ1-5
CASSSTGGSNQPQHF
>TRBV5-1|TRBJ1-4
CASSPGPGATNEKLFF
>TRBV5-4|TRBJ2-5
CASSSPPGGLQETQYF
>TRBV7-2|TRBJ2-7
CASRLGQGGEQYF
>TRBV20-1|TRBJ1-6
CSARDGSRGQGSNSPLHF
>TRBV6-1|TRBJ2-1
CASRPPIGREGHEQFF
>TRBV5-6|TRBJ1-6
CASRIQGASSPLHF
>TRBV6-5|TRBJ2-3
CASSPLGGRAKDTQYF
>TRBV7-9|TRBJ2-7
CASSAAYSAYYEQYF